This passage covers 5 T cell receptor beta chains from one sample sequenced in a study of control samples from healthy donors and cancer patients (dated by TCRdb to 2019 to 2021). The library was obtained by the immunoSEQ multiplex PCR assay. This is the immuneACCESS table as TCRdb keeps it, with only in-frame sequences that have V and J called. A part of the clones is gone; compared with another copy, unresolved V genes explain less than half, and the rest is unexplained. This sample gives some 150,000 clones in total; about nine tenths of them show up just once. Together, the top ten hold over 4% of the sample. The sample consisted of blood. The source of these receptors is a man aged 30 to 39 in good health.

V and J are TRBV7-2 and TRBJ2-2, with D possibly being TRBD2 (7 bases). Germline V gene sequence: CDR1 SGHTA, CDR2 FQGNSA. Trimming took 1 base from V and 5 from J, leaving 14 bases between them. The CDR3 runs to 16 residues. The chain's CDR3 is CASSLVVRGATGELFF. For the CDR3, the DNA is TGTGCCAGCAGCTTAGTAGTTCGGGGGGCGACCGGGGAGCTGTTTTTT. Full variable domain (outside the CDR3, taken from reference TRBV7-2 and TRBJ2-2): GAGVSQSPSNKVTEKGKDVELRCDPISGHTALYWYRQSLGQGLEFLIYFQGNSAPDKSGLPSDRFSAERTGGSVSTLTIQRTQQEDSAVYLCASSLVVRGATGELFFGEGSRLTVL.

This chain uses TRBV4-1 with TRBJ1-1; D unclear. V was pared by 4 bases and J by 5 bases, with 17 bases between. The V gene's germline CDR1 is MGHRA and CDR2 YSYEKL. CDR3 length: 15 amino acids. The CDR3 loop reads CASSPATGMGTEAFF. Written as DNA, the CDR3 is TGCGCCAGCAGCCCTGCCACTGGGATGGGAACTGAAGCTTTCTTT.

V usage is TRBV7-6 and J usage is TRBJ1-3; D is unclear. The CDR3 has 17 amino acids. Germline CDR1 and CDR2: SGHVS and FNYEAQ. Trimming removed 1 base at V and 0 bases at J, with 13 bases between. The CDR3 loop reads CASSLGPGLDSGNTIYF. The CDR3 nucleotides are TGTGCCAGCAGCTTAGGACCGGGTCTTGACTCTGGAAACACCATATATTTT. Variable domain in full (rest from reference TRBV7-6 and TRBJ1-3): GAGVSQSPRYKVTKRGQDVALRCDPISGHVSLYWYRQALGQGPEFLTYFNYEAQQDKSGLPNDRFSAERPEGSISTLTIQRTEQRDSAMYRCASSLGPGLDSGNTIYFGEGSWLTVV.

Comments on this clone: At the DNA level, this CDR3 is encoded by other sequences in the same sample as well. The chain uses TRBV27 and TRBJ1-2; D might be TRBD1 (5 bases). Germline CDR1 reads MNHEY; CDR2 reads SMNVEV (reference sequence). Trimming shortened V by 3 bases and J by 4 bases, and 9 bases separated the two germline ends. This CDR3 is built from 13 residues. CDR3 amino acids: CASSFSRGYGYTF. CDR3 DNA sequence: TGTGCCAGCAGTTTTTCTAGGGGCTATGGCTACACCTTC.

The J gene is TRBJ2-4, the V gene TRBV18; TRBD2 matches at 15 bases. The CDR3 extends over 19 amino acids. Germline CDR1 and CDR2: KGHSH and LQKENI. Trimming at V came to 3 bases and at J to 0 bases, leaving 6 bases not matched to a gene. The CDR3 reads CASSPTAGLAGGAKNIQYF. Written as DNA, the CDR3 is TGTGCCAGCTCACCGACAGCGGGACTAGCGGGAGGAGCCAAAAACATTCAGTACTTC.